The count of the clone carrying this TCR beta chain is one. Its antigen is unidentified. As for treatment: approximately 18 received Ad26.COV2.S at low or high dose, single or two shots; several received placebo; per-sample allocation not given. Collection of the samples took place on day 63 after the first injection of vaccine or placebo. Wuhan-strain SARS-CoV-2 spike was expressed by the Ad26 vector that made up the vaccine. This record belongs to a study of Ad26.COV2.S vaccination and SARS-CoV-2 variants. The table came from immunoSEQ multiplex PCR; TCRdb's copy has only in-frame clones and leaves some out. The table records almost 400,000 clones, 89% of them present only once. Unmatched junction bases numbered 11, after V lost 4 bases and J lost 8 bases. The CDR3 has 16 residues. CDR1 SGHVS and CDR2 FNYEAQ come from the germline V gene. Overall study findings and caveats: Vaccinees reportedly had broad spike-specific CD8+ and CD4+ T cell responses.

Sequences were derived from peripheral blood, sampled in a trial of Ad26.COV2.S vaccine versus placebo. The source of this sequence is a person aged 18-60 years who received the Ad26.COV2.S COVID-19 vaccine or a placebo. The rearrangement joins TRBV7-6 to TRBJ2-1, with 10 nucleotides matching TRBD1. The CDR3 loop reads CASSSSWTGGGDEQFF. Written as DNA, the CDR3 is TGTGCCAGCAGCTCCAGTTGGACAGGGGGTGGGGATGAGCAGTTCTTC.